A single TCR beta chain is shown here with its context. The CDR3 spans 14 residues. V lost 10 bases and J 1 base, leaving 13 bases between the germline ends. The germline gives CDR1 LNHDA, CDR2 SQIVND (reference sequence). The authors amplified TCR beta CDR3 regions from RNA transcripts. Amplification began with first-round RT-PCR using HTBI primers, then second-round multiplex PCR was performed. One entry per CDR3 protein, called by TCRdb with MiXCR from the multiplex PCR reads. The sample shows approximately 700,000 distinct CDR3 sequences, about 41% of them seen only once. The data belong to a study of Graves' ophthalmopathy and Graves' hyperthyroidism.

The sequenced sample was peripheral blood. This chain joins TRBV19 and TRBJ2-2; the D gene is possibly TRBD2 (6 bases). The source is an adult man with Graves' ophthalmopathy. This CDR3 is CATSLGGNTGELFF. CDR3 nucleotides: TGTGCCACCTCCCTCGGGGGGAACACCGGGGAGCTGTTTTTT.